The sequence of this TCR beta chain was determined in a study of blood T cell repertoires in COVID-19. V was clipped by 4 bases and J by 4 bases; unmatched bases: 10. Germline V gives CDR1 LNHDA, CDR2 SQIVND (reference sequence). There are 16 residues in the CDR3. TCRdb's table, derived via immunoSEQ multiplex PCR, lists solely in-frame clones and lacks some. The sample carries 190,000 or so clones, about 93% recorded once. The sequencing input was peripheral blood. The chain employs TRBV19 and TRBJ1-1, with TRBD1 matching 9 bases. The TCR was taken from a man younger than 45 with COVID-19, enrolled during active disease. The CDR3 loop reads CASSTFTVTGGTEAFF. CDR3 DNA: TGTGCCAGTAGTACCTTTACAGTGACAGGGGGCACTGAAGCTTTCTTT.